This T cell receptor (beta chain) was sequenced in a study of PD-L1 blockade in urothelial cancer. Turning to the study itself: Individuals in the cohort had been given 0 to 3 earlier chemotherapy regimens. Blood analysis was done at 3 weeks (second dose) and 6 weeks after treatment began.

Germline assignment: CDR1 MGHRA and CDR2 YSYEKL. The CDR3 has 17 residues. V shed 4 bases, J shed 3 bases, and the junction held 11 bases outside the gene matches. Sequenced by immunoSEQ multiplex PCR; TCRdb stores in-frame clones only, minus some. The repertoire holds some 49,000 clones, nearly 90% seen once, with under 9% in the top ten. The rearrangement links TRBV4-1 to TRBJ2-5; TRBD2 matches at 10 bases. This sample comprised PBMCs, obtained around atezolizumab (anti-PD-L1) treatment. The sequence was collected from a man aged 55 to 70 with urothelial cancer. The DNA of the CDR3 is TGCGCCAGCAGCCGCCTCCCTATCCTAGCGGGGGAAGAGACCCAGTACTTC. Translating gives CASSRLPILAGEETQYF.